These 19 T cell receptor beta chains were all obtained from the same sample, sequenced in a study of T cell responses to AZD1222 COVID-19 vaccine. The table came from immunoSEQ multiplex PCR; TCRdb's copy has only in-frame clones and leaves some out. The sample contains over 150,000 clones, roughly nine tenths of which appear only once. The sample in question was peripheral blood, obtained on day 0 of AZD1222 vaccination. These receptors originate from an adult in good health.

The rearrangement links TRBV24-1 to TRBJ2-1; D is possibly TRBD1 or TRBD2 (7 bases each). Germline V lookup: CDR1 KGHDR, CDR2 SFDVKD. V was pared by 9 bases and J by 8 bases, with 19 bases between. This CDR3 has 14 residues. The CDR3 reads CATALALRGDEQFF. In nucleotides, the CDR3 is TGTGCCACCGCACTAGCGCTCAGGGGGGATGAGCAGTTCTTC.

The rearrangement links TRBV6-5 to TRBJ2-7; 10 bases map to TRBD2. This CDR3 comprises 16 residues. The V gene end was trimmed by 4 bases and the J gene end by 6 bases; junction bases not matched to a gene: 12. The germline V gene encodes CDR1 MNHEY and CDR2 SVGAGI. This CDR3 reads CASSSTFGAGGTEQYF. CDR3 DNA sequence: TGTGCCAGCAGTTCCACTTTTGGAGCGGGAGGGACCGAGCAGTACTTC.

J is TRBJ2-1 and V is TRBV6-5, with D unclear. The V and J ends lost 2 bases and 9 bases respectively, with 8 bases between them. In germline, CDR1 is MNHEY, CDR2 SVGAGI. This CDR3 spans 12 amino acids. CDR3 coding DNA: TGTGCCAGCAGTTACCCTCCGAGTGAGCAGTTCTTC. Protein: CASSYPPSEQFF.

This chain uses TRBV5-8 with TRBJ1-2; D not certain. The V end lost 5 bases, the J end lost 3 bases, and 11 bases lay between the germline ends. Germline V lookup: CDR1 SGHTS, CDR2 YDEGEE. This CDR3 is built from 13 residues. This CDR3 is CASRGRDDYGYTF. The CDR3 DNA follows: TGTGCCAGCAGAGGGAGGGATGACTATGGCTACACCTTC.

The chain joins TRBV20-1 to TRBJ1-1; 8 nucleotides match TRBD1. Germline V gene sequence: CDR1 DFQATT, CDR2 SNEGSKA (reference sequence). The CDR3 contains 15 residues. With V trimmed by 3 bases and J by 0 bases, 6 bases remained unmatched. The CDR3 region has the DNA TGCAGTGCTAGTGCCGGGACAGGCATGAACACTGAAGCTTTCTTT. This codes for CSASAGTGMNTEAFF.

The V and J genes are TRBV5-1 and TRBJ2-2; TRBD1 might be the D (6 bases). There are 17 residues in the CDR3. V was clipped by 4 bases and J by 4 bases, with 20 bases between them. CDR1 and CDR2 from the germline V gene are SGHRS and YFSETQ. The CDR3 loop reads CASSPQVAGDPTGELFF. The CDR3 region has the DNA TGCGCCAGCAGCCCCCAAGTGGCAGGGGATCCCACCGGGGAGCTGTTTTTT.

The CDR3 DNA reads as TGTGCCAGCAGCGAACGGAAACCGGGACTAGCTCTCGGCGAGCAGTACTTC. Protein: CASSERKPGLALGEQYF. The chain carries TRBV7-6 and TRBJ2-7, with TRBD2 identical over 9 bases. Germline CDR1 SGHVS, CDR2 FNYEAQ. J gave up 6 bases and V 5 bases, and 17 bases lay outside the gene matches. The length of the CDR3 is 17 residues.

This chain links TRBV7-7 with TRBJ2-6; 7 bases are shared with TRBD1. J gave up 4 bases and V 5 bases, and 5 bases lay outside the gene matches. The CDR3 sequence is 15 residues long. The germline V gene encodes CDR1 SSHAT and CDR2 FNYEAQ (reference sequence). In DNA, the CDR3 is TGTGCCAGCAGCACAGGGGTCTCCGGGGCCAACGTCCTGACTTTC. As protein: CASSTGVSGANVLTF.

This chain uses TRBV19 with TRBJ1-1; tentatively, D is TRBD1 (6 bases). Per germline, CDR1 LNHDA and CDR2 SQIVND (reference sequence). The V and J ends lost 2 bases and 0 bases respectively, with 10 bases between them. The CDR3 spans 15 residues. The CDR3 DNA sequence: TGTGCCAGTAGTATAACTGGACAGATGAACACTGAAGCTTTCTTT. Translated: CASSITGQMNTEAFF.

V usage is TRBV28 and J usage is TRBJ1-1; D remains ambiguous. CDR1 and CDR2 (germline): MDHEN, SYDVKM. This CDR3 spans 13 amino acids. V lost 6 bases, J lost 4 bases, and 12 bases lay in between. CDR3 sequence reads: CASSPVSGTEAFF. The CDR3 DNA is TGTGCCAGCAGCCCCGTCTCCGGCACTGAAGCTTTCTTT.

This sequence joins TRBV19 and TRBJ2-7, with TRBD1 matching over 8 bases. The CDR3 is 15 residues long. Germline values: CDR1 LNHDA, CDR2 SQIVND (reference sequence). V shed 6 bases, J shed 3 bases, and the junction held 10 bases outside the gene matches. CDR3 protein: CASREQGQAIYEQYF. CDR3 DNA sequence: TGTGCCAGTAGGGAGCAGGGACAGGCAATCTACGAGCAGTACTTC.

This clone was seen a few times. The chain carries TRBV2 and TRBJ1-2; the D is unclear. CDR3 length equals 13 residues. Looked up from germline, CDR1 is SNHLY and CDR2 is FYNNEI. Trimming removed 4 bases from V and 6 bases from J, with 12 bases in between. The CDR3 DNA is TGTGCCAGCAGTGCTCTTAGGGCTCATGGCTACACCTTC. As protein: CASSALRAHGYTF.

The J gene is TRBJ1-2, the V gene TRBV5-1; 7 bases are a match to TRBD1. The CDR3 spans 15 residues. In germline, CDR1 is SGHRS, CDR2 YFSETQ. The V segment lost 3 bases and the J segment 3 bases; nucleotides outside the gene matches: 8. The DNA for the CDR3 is TGCGCCAGCAGCTCTTATGCCGGGACAGACTATGGCTACACCTTC. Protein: CASSSYAGTDYGYTF.

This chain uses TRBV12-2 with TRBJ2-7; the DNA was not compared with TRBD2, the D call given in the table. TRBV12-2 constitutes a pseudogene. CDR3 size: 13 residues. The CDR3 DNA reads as TGTGCAAGTCGCTTCCCCGGGGCCTACGAGCAGTACTTC. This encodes CASRFPGAYEQYF.

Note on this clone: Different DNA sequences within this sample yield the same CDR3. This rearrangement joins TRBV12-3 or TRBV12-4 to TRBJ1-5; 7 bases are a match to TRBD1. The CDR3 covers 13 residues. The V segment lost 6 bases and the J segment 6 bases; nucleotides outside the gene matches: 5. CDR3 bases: TGTGCCAGCAGCCTCGACAGGGCTCAGCCCCAGCATTTT. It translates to CASSLDRAQPQHF.

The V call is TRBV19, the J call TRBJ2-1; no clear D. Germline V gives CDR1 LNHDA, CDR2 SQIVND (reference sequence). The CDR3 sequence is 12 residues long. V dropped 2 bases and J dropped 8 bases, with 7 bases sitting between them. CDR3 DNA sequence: TGTGCCAGTAGTATATCACCCCATGAGCAGTTCTTC. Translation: CASSISPHEQFF.

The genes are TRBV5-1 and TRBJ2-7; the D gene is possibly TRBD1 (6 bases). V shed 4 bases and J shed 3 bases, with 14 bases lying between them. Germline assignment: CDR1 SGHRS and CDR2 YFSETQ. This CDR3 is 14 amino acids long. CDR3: CASSERDTVYEQYF. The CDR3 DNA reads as TGCGCCAGCAGCGAGAGGGACACCGTCTACGAGCAGTACTTC. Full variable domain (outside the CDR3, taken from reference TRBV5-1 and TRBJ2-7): KAGVTQTPRYLIKTRGQQVTLSCSPISGHRSVSWYQQTPGQGLQFLFEYFSETQRNKGNFPGRFSGRQFSNSRSEMNVSTLELGDSALYLCASSERDTVYEQYFGPGTRLTVT.

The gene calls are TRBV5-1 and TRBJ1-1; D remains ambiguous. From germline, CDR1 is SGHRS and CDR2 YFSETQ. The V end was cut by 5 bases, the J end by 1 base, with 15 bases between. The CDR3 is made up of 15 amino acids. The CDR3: CASSGSGVRNTEAFF. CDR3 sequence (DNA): TGCGCCAGCAGTGGGAGCGGGGTTCGGAACACTGAAGCTTTCTTT.

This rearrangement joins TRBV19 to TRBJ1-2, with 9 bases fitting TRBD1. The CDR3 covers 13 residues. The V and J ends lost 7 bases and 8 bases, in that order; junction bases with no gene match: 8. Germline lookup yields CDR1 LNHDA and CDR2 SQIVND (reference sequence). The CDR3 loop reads CASTFGTGKGYTF. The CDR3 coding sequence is TGTGCCAGTACCTTCGGGACAGGGAAGGGCTACACCTTC.